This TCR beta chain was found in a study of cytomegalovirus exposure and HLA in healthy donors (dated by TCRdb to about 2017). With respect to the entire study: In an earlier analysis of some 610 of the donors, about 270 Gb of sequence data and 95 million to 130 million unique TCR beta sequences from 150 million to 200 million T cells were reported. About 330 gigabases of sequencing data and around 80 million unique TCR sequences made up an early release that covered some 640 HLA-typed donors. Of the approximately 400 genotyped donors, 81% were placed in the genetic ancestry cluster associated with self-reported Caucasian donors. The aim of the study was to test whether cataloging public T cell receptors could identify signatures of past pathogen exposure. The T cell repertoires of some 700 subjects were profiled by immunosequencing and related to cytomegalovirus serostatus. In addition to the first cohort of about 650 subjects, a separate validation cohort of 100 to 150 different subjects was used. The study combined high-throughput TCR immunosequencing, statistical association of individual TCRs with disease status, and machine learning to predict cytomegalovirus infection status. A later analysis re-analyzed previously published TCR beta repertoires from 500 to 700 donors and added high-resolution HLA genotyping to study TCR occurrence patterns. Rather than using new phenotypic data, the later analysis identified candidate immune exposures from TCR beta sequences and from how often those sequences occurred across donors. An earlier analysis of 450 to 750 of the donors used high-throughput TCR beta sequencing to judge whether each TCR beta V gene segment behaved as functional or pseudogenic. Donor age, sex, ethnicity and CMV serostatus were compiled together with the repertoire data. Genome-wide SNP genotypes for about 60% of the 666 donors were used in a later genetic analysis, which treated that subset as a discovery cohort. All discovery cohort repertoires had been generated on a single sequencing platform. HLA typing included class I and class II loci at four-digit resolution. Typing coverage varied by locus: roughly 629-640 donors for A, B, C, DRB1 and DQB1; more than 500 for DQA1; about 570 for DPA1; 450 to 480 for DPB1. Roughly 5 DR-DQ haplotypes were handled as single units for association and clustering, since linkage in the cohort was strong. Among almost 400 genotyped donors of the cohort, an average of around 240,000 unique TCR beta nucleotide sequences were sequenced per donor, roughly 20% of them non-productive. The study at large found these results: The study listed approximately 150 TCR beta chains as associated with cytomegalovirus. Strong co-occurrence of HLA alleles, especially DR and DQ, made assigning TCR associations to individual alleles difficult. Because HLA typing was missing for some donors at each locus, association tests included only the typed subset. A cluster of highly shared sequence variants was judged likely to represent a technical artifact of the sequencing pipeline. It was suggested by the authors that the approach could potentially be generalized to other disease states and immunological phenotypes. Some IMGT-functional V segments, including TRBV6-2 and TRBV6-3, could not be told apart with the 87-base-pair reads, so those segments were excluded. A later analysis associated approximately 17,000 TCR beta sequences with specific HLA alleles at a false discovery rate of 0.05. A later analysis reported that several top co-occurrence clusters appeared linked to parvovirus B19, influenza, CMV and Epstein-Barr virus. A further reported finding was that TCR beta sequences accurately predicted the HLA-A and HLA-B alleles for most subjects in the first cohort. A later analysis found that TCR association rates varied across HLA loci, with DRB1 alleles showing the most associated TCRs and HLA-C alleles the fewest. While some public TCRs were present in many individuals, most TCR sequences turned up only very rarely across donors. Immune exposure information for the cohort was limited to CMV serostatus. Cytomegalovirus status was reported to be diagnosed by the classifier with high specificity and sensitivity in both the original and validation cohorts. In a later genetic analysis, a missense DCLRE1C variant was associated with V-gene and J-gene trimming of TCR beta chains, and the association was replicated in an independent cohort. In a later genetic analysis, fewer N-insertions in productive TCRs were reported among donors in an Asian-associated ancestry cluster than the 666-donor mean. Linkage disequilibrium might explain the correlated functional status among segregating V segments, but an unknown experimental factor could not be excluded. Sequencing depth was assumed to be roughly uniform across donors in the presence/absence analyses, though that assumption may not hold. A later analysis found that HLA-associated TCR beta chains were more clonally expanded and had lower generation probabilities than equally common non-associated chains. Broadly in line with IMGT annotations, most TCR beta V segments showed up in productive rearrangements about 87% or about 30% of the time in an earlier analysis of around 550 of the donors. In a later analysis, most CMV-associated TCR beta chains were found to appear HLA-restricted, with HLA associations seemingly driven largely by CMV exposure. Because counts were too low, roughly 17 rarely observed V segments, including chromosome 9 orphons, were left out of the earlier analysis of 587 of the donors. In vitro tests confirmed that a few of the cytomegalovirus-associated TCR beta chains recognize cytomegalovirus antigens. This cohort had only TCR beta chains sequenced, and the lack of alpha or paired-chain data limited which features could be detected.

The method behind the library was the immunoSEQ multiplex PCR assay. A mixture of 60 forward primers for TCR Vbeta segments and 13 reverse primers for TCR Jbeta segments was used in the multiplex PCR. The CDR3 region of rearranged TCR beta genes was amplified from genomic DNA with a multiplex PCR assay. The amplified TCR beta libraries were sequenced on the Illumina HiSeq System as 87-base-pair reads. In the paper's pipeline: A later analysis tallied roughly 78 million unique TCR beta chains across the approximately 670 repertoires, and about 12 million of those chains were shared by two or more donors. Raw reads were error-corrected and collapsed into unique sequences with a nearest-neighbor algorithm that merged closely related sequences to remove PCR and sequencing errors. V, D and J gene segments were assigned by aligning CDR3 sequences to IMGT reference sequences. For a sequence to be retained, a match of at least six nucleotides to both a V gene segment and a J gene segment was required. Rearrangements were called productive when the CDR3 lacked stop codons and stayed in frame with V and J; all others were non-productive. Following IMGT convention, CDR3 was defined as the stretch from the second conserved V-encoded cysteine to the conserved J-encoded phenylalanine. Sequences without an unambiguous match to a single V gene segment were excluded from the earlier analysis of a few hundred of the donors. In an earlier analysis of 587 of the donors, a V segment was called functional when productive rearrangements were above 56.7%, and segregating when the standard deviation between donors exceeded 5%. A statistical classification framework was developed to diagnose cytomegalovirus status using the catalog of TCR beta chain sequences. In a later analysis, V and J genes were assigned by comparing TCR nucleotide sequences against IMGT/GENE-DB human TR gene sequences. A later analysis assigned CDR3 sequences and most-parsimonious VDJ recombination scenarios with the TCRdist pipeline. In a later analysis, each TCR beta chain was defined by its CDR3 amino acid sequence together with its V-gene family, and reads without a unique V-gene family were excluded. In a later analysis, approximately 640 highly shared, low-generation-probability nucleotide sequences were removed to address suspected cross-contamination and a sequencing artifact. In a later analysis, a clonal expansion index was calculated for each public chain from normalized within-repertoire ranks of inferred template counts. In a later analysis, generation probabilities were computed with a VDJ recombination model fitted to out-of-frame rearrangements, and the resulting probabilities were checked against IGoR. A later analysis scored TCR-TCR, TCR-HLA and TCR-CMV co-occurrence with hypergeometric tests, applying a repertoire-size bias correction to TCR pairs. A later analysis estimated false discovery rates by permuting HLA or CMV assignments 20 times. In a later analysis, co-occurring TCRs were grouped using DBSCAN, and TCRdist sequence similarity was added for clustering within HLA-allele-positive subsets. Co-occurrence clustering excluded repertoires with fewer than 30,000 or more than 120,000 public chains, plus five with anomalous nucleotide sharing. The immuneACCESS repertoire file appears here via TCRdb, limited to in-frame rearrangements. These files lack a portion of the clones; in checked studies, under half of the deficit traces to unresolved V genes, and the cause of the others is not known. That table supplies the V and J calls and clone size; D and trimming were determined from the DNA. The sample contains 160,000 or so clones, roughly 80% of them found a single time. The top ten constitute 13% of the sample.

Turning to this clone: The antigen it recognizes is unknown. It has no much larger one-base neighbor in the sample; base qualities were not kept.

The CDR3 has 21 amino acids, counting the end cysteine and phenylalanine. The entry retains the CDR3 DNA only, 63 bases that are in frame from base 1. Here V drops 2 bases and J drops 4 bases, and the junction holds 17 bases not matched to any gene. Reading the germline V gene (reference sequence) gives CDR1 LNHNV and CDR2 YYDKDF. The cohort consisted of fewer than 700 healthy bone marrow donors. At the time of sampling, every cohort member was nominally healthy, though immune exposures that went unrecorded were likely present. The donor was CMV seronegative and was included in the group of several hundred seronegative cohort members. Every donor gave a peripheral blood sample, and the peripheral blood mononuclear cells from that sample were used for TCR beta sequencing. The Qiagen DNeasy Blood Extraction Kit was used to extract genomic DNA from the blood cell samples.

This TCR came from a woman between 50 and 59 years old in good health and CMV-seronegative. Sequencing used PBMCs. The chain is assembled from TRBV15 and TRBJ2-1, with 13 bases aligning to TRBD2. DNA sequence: TGTGCCACCAGCAGAAGGGGGGGGACTAGCGGGAAGGTTCGACAATACAATGAGCAGTTCTTC. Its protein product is CATSRRGGTSGKVRQYNEQFF.